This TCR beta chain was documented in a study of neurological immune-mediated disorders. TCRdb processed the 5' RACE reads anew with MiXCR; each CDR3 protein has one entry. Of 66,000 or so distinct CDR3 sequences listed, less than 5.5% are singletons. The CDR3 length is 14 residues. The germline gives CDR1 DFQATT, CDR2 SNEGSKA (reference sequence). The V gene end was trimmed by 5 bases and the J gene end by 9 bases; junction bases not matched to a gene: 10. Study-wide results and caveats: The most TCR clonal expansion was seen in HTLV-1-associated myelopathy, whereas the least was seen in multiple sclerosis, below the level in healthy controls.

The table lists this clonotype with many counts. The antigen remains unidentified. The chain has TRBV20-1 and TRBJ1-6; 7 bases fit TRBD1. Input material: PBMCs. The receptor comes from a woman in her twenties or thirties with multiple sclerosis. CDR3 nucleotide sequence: TGCAGTGCTCATAGGCCAGGGGGTCTTTCACCCCTCCACTTT. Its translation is CSAHRPGGLSPLHF.